The sequence of this T cell receptor beta chain was determined in a study of T cells expressing NK-cell markers. About the study: Sorted T-cell subsets CD3+CD56+NKG2C+, CD3+CD56+NKG2C- and CD3+CD56-NKG2C+ were TCR beta-sequenced. One of eight sequenced donors was HCMV-seronegative; the other seven were seropositive. Study results and limitations: Also leading the CD3+CD56-NKG2C+ fraction in a few donors were these clonotypes.

With regard to this clonotype: Its antigen is not identified.

In germline, CDR1 is LGHDT, CDR2 YNNKEL (reference sequence). The CDR3 has 15 amino acids. One entry per CDR3 protein, without DNA, is what TCRdb gives after re-calling the 5' RACE reads. The sample totals roughly 150,000 distinct CDR3 sequences. The sample was blood T cells: a sorted CD56 or NKG2C T cell subset, CD4+ or CD8+ T cells, or bulk PBMC T cells (not recorded which). The receptor comes from a man between 18 and 69 years old in good health. The chain is built from TRBV3-1 and TRBJ1-1; TCRdb gives TRBD1 as the D gene, but with no DNA this cannot be confirmed. CDR3 protein: CASSQEAGGWAEAFF.